This entry is about one TCR beta chain. Its antigen is unknown. The data originate from a study of cytotoxic CD8 clonotypes in ibrutinib-treated CLL. At the level of the study: Mean values per sample were a few hundred thousand productive templates and tens of thousands of productive rearrangements.

The CDR3 spans 15 residues. V gave up 2 bases and J gave up 3 bases, with 11 bases separating them. General observations from the study: Patients showed higher baseline clonality than age-matched healthy donors, and it tracked circulating CD8+ T-cell counts. Upon ibrutinib response clonality rose, and upon progression it fell back toward baseline.

The intended depth for sequencing was 1 in 200,000 to 1 in 1 million T cells. Assay: immunoSEQ multiplex PCR; the TCRdb copy retains only in-frame clones and omits some. This table has 150,000 or so clones, about 80% appearing once. The V call is TRBV23-1, the J call TRBJ1-5; D ambiguous. TRBV23-1 counts as an open reading frame of uncertain function. The sequence was collected from a human donor with chronic lymphocytic leukemia. The specimen was PBMCs, collected after 24 months of ibrutinib treatment. CDR3 amino acids: CASSQGRPNNQPQHF. DNA for the CDR3: TGCGCCAGCAGTCAAGGCAGGCCCAACAATCAGCCCCAGCATTTT.